Ten or more counts support the clone carrying this T cell receptor beta chain. Antigen: not known. The sample comes from a study of shared clonotypes between healthy human individuals. Study-level points and caveats: Clonotypes shared by all four sorted-subset donors had higher generation probabilities than non-shared clonotypes. Memory subsets generally showed lower estimated richness than naive subsets. Approximately 5% was the fraction of naive CD4 clonotypes found shared across several donors.

Source study methods: ImmunoSEQ gave junction-only sequences without quality scores, so filtering differed. Produced via immunoSEQ multiplex PCR; TCRdb's table is partial and in-frame only. That table furnishes V, J and clone size, whereas the DNA furnished D and trimming. The sample includes 1,100,000 or so clones, 75% to 85% of them seen just once. The CDR3 length is 13 residues. Deletions cut 4 bases from V and 5 bases from J, with 11 bases between. Germline V CDR1 and CDR2: PRHDT, FYEKMQ (reference sequence). The chain is built from TRBV13 and TRBJ2-5, with unresolved D. Sequenced: memory CD4+ T cells from PBMCs. Subset: CD45RA-negative fraction. The clonotype was recovered from a man between 18 and 29 years old in good health. Some clones in this sample may be carry-over from other donors' samples. The CDR3 DNA is TGTGCCAGCAGCTCCCCCGCCAGGGAGACCCAGTACTTC. It specifies CASSSPARETQYF.